A single sample gave rise to the 27 T cell receptor beta chains below, sequenced in a study of blood T cell repertoires in COVID-19. Using immunoSEQ multiplex PCR, the repertoire was profiled, and TCRdb retains in-frame clones only, with some absent. The sample carries about 260,000 clones, over 70% recorded once. The specimen sequenced was peripheral blood. All receptors derive from a woman in her thirties or forties who had recovered from COVID-19.

The chain carries TRBV4-3 and TRBJ2-7; D gene unclear. V shed 4 bases and J shed 0 bases, with 13 bases lying between them. CDR3 size: 15 residues. Looked up from germline, CDR1 is LGHNA and CDR2 is YSLEER. The CDR3 spells CASSPNVASSYEQYF. CDR3 in DNA: TGCGCCAGCAGCCCCAACGTCGCGAGCTCCTACGAGCAGTACTTC.

J is TRBJ1-5 and V is TRBV6-5, with D unresolved. The V gene's germline CDR1 is MNHEY and CDR2 SVGAGI. The CDR3 length is 15 residues. Deletions cut 6 bases from V and 0 bases from J, with 12 bases between. CDR3 nucleotide sequence: TGTGCCAGCAGCAGACCCGGGAATAGCAATCAGCCCCAGCATTTT. Amino acid sequence: CASSRPGNSNQPQHF.

V and J are TRBV11-2 and TRBJ2-7; D is unclear. The germline V gene encodes CDR1 SGHAT and CDR2 FQNNGV. The CDR3 contains 12 residues. V gave up 1 base and J gave up 4 bases, with 5 bases separating them. CDR3 sequence (DNA): TGTGCCAGCAGCTTAGTGTCTTACGAGCAGTACTTC. Translating it yields CASSLVSYEQYF.

This clone was detected only a few times. The rearrangement uses TRBV9 and TRBJ2-7; D may be TRBD2 (5 bases). The ends were cut back, 2 bases at V and 7 bases at J, with 13 bases in the middle. The CDR3 runs to 13 residues. Germline V gene data show CDR1 as SGDLS and CDR2 as YYNGEE. The CDR3 coding sequence is TGTGCCAGCAGCGTGGGTTCTCCGGGGGAGCAGTACTTC. Translated, it gives CASSVGSPGEQYF.

This clone was seen at least ten times. Other DNA sequences from this sample encode an identical CDR3 as well. The CDR3 nucleotides are TGTGCCAGCAGTTACTCCCGGACAGGAGGCAACTATGGCTACACCTTC. Protein sequence: CASSYSRTGGNYGYTF. The J gene is TRBJ1-2, the V gene TRBV6-5; the match to TRBD1 covers 7 bases. This CDR3 is 16 amino acids long. V was clipped by 0 bases and J by 2 bases; unmatched bases: 6. The germline gives CDR1 MNHEY, CDR2 SVGAGI.

CDR3 DNA sequence: TGTGCCAGCAGCTTAGATACGGGACAGGGGCTGCAGGTCGAGCAGTTCTTC. It encodes CASSLDTGQGLQVEQFF. The chain is built from TRBV11-2 and TRBJ2-1; 10 nucleotides agree with TRBD1. Germline V CDR1 and CDR2: SGHAT, FQNNGV. V lost 0 bases, J lost 10 bases, and 12 bases stayed unmatched. The CDR3 is 17 residues long.

The chain has TRBV6-5 and TRBJ1-6, with 9 nucleotides matching TRBD1. The CDR3 spans 16 residues. V trimming: 0 bases; J trimming: 10 bases; junction bases outside the gene matches: 7. In germline, CDR1 is MNHEY, CDR2 SVGAGI. The CDR3 DNA sequence: TGTGCCAGCAGTTACTCGTGGACAGGGGAGGGGTCACCCCTCCACTTT. Its protein is CASSYSWTGEGSPLHF.

This clone was picked up one time. The genes are TRBV2 and TRBJ1-6; TRBD1 is a possible D gene (6 bases). This CDR3 contains 15 residues. V was shortened by 3 bases and J by 7 bases, with 13 bases between the two germline ends. Per germline, CDR1 SNHLY and CDR2 FYNNEI. CDR3 DNA sequence: TGTGCCAGCAGTGAGGTTGGACAGAGAAATTCACCCCTCCACTTT. It translates to CASSEVGQRNSPLHF.

V and J are TRBV7-2 and TRBJ2-7, with 7 bases that match TRBD2. Trimming removed 5 bases from V and 1 base from J; junction bases left unmatched: 8. The CDR3 consists of 15 residues. Germline CDR1 reads SGHTA; CDR2 reads FQGNSA. The chain's CDR3 is CASSPPGGRSYEQYF. As DNA, the CDR3 is TGTGCCAGCAGCCCGCCGGGGGGTAGATCCTACGAGCAGTACTTC.

The V call is TRBV5-4, the J call TRBJ1-1; a weak D match, TRBD1 (6 bases). V dropped 5 bases and J dropped 1 base, with 12 bases sitting between them. The CDR3 loop spans 14 amino acids. Germline V gives CDR1 SGHNT, CDR2 YYREEE (reference sequence). DNA of the CDR3: TGTGCCAGCAGACAGGGACACCCGAACACTGAAGCTTTCTTT. Encoded protein: CASRQGHPNTEAFF. Drawing the rest from reference TRBV5-4 and TRBJ1-1, the complete variable domain is ETGVTQSPTHLIKTRGQQVTLRCSSQSGHNTVSWYQQALGQGPQFIFQYYREEENGRGNFPPRFSGLQFPNYSSELNVNALELDDSALYLCASRQGHPNTEAFFGQGTRLTVV.

Concerning this clone: A junction boundary mismatches the germline segment, possibly from a read error. The V gene is TRBV15, the J gene TRBJ2-3; TRBD1 aligns across 9 bases. This CDR3 contains 14 residues. In germline, CDR1 is LNHNV, CDR2 YYDKDF (reference sequence). This CDR3 reads CATRRQGEGHTQYF. CDR3 DNA: TGTGCCACCCGCAGACAGGGGGAAGGTCATACGCAGTATTTT.

The J gene is TRBJ2-4, the V gene TRBV28; TRBD1 aligns across 8 bases. The length of the CDR3 is 13 residues. Germline trimming cut 6 bases from V and 5 bases from J; bases unmatched to any gene: 3. CDR1 MDHEN and CDR2 SYDVKM come from the germline V gene. The CDR3 sequence is CASSGTGENIQYF. The CDR3 DNA follows: TGTGCCAGCAGCGGGACAGGTGAAAACATTCAGTACTTC.

In regard to this clone: The identical CDR3 is also encoded by other nucleotide sequences in the sample. CDR3 sequence: CASSLAGGLISTDTQYF. The CDR3 DNA follows: TGTGCCAGCAGCTTAGCGGGGGGCCTTATATCCACAGATACGCAGTATTTT. V and J are TRBV7-3 and TRBJ2-3; 8 bases are shared with TRBD2. The germline CDR1 and CDR2 sequences are SGHTA and FQGTGA. The CDR3 spans 17 residues. V was clipped by 2 bases and J by 2 bases; unmatched bases: 9.

This chain joins TRBV2 and TRBJ2-3; TRBD1 matches at 9 bases. Germline CDR1 is SNHLY and CDR2 is FYNNEI. V trimming: 6 bases; J trimming: 5 bases; junction bases outside the gene matches: 6. CDR3 length: 14 residues. The CDR3 nucleotides are TGTGCCAGCAGCCAACAGGGGGCGCGAGATACGCAGTATTTT. Its translation is CASSQQGARDTQYF. Variable domain in full (rest from reference TRBV2 and TRBJ2-3): EPEVTQTPSHQVTQMGQEVILRCVPISNHLYFYWYRQILGQKVEFLVSFYNNEISEKSEIFDDQFSVERPDGSNFTLKIRSTKLEDSAMYFCASSQQGARDTQYFGPGTRLTVL.

This clone appeared a few times. The V gene is TRBV7-2, the J gene TRBJ1-1; D might be TRBD1 (5 bases). Trimming took off 0 bases at V and 11 bases at J, with 13 bases between the two ends. Germline V gene sequence: CDR1 SGHTA, CDR2 FQGNSA. The CDR3 length is 13 residues. The CDR3 coding sequence is TGTGCCAGCAGCTTAGCATTCAGGGATAAGGCTTTCTTT. Residues: CASSLAFRDKAFF.

The V call is TRBV4-3, the J call TRBJ1-3, with D maybe TRBD1 (5 bases). The CDR3 consists of 15 residues. Germline V lookup: CDR1 LGHNA, CDR2 YSLEER. The V end lost 8 bases, the J end lost 0 bases, and 14 bases lay between the germline ends. The CDR3 bases are TGCGCCAGCCGGCGGGGGGTTTACTCTGGAAACACCATATATTTT. Translation gives CASRRGVYSGNTIYF.

This sequence joins TRBV27 and TRBJ1-1; D might be TRBD1 (6 bases). The CDR3 runs 14 residues. The V gene lost 5 bases and the J gene lost 2 bases, with 12 bases spanning the gap. The V gene's germline CDR1 is MNHEY and CDR2 SMNVEV (reference sequence). CDR3 loop: CASSRRGVNTEAFF. The CDR3 DNA reads TGTGCCAGCAGTCGCAGGGGAGTTAACACTGAAGCTTTCTTT.

The rearrangement links TRBV29-1 to TRBJ2-3; tentatively, D is TRBD2 (6 bases). V was trimmed by 1 base and J by 4 bases, leaving 6 bases between them. This CDR3 region has 12 residues. CDR1 SQVTM and CDR2 ANQGSEA come from the germline V gene. Written as DNA, the CDR3 is TGCAGCGTTGAAGGGGGGGCAGATACGCAGTATTTT. This codes for CSVEGGADTQYF.

The CDR3 is CASSPDGQGGNSPLHF. Here the CDR3 DNA reads TGCGCCAGCAGCCCCGATGGACAGGGTGGTAATTCACCCCTCCACTTT. This chain links TRBV4-3 with TRBJ1-6; 8 bases align to TRBD1. The CDR3 spans 16 residues. V lost 4 bases to trimming and J lost 6 bases; unmatched junction nucleotides: 8. Germline V gene lookup returns CDR1 LGHNA and CDR2 YSLEER.

This clone was observed once. The chain combines TRBV4-3 with TRBJ1-1; D remains unclear. The CDR3 is 13 residues long. Germline V gene lookup returns CDR1 LGHNA and CDR2 YSLEER. The V end lost 1 base, the J end lost 6 bases, and 9 bases lay between the germline ends. The CDR3 protein is CASSQVGGSEAFF. The CDR3 nucleotides read TGCGCCAGCAGCCAAGTTGGAGGTTCTGAAGCTTTCTTT.

In this sample, this clone turned up once. The chain has TRBV3-1 (or the pseudogene TRBV3-2) and TRBJ2-2; 9 bases fit TRBD2. Germline V gene sequence: CDR1 LGHDT, CDR2 YNNKEL (reference sequence). The CDR3 runs to 15 residues. V was clipped by 3 bases and J by 4 bases; unmatched bases: 3. CDR3 loop: CASSQRGGITGELFF. As DNA, the CDR3 is TGTGCCAGCAGCCAGCGGGGGGGCATCACCGGGGAGCTGTTTTTT.

The V and J genes are TRBV5-5 and TRBJ1-2; perhaps TRBD1 as D (5 bases). The V end was cut by 0 bases, the J end by 8 bases, with 14 bases between. CDR1 is SGHKS, CDR2 YYEKEE, per germline (reference sequence). The CDR3 covers 14 residues. CDR3 loop: CASSLGDSREGYTF. The CDR3 DNA is TGTGCCAGCAGCTTGGGGGATTCCAGGGAAGGCTACACCTTC.

This clone was counted a few times. This chain joins TRBV5-5 and TRBJ1-5, with D possibly TRBD1 on 6 matching bases. The V gene lost 4 bases and the J gene lost 5 bases, with 16 bases spanning the gap. The CDR3 is 15 residues long. Germline V gives CDR1 SGHKS, CDR2 YYEKEE (reference sequence). As DNA, the CDR3 is TGTGCCAGCAGCGCATCTACAGGGATGTATCAGCCCCAGCATTTT. This codes for CASSASTGMYQPQHF.

The chain combines TRBV5-1 with TRBJ2-5; tentative D call: TRBD1 (5 bases). The germline V gene encodes CDR1 SGHRS and CDR2 YFSETQ. V lost 1 base to trimming and J lost 5 bases, with 18 bases between them. The CDR3 loop spans 16 amino acids. CDR3 bases: TGCGCCAGCAGCTTGATGGGCTCAGGGTTGAAGGAGACCCAGTACTTC. This gives the protein CASSLMGSGLKETQYF.

In this sample, this clone turned up once. The chain uses TRBV7-9 and TRBJ2-2; 8 positions agree with TRBD1. Unmatched junction bases numbered 6, after V lost 2 bases and J lost 7 bases. CDR1 and CDR2 (germline): SEHNR, FQNEAQ (reference sequence). The CDR3 is made up of 15 amino acids. Written as DNA, the CDR3 is TGTGCCAGCAGCTTACTGACAGGGGATAGCGGGGAGCTGTTTTTT. Translating it yields CASSLLTGDSGELFF.

The rearrangement uses TRBV5-4 and TRBJ2-5; TRBD1 matches at 9 bases. The J segment lost 4 bases and the V segment lost 2 bases, leaving 3 bases of the junction unmatched. The germline gives CDR1 SGHNT, CDR2 YYREEE (reference sequence). The length of the CDR3 is 14 residues. CDR3: CASSFGTGLETQYF. The CDR3 nucleotides read TGTGCCAGCAGCTTCGGGACAGGGTTAGAGACCCAGTACTTC.

In the case of this clone: Other DNA sequences from this sample encode an identical CDR3 as well. The rearrangement links TRBV5-1 to TRBJ1-1, with D unclear. Trimming pared 0 bases from V and 0 bases from J, leaving 6 bases between. This CDR3 comprises 14 residues. CDR1 and CDR2 from the germline V gene are SGHRS and YFSETQ. The CDR3 loop is CASSLDIMNTEAFF. In DNA form, the CDR3 reads TGCGCCAGCAGCTTGGACATCATGAACACTGAAGCTTTCTTT.